These 30 T cell receptor beta chains were all obtained from the same sample, sequenced in a study of graft-versus-host responses after intestinal transplantation. For these receptors, no antigen is known. Libraries were prepared by immunoSEQ multiplex PCR; TCRdb keeps only in-frame clonotypes and omits some of them. Of roughly 90,000 clones detected, just over 90% appear once; the ten largest clones hold roughly 6%. Sample: unstimulated CD8+ T cells sorted from spleen or lymph node cells, taken before intestinal transplant. The receptor source for this set is a human donor who received an intestinal transplant.

V usage is TRBV11-2 and J usage is TRBJ2-2, with D hard to call. The CDR3 has 17 residues. The V and J ends lost 2 bases and 0 bases respectively, with 13 bases between them. The germline gives CDR1 SGHAT, CDR2 FQNNGV. CDR3 nucleotides: TGTGCCAGCAGCTTATATCCCCCACTGGCGAACACCGGGGAGCTGTTTTTT. Translating it yields CASSLYPPLANTGELFF.

The chain links TRBV7-3 to TRBJ2-3, with 7 bases fitting TRBD2. Losses at the gene ends were 5 bases for V and 10 bases for J; bases not matched to a gene: 18. The CDR3 is 16 amino acids. Germline-derived CDR1 and CDR2 are SGHTA and FQGTGA. In DNA form, the CDR3 reads TGTGCCAGCAGCCGCCCCGGAGGAGGGCGCGGGAGTGCGCAGTATTTT. Protein product: CASSRPGGGRGSAQYF. Variable domain in full (rest from reference TRBV7-3 and TRBJ2-3): GAGVSQTPSNKVTEKGKYVELRCDPISGHTALYWYRQSLGQGPEFLIYFQGTGAADDSGLPNDRFFAVRPEGSVSTLKIQRTERGDSAVYLCASSRPGGGRGSAQYFGPGTRLTVL.

This sequence joins TRBV4-2 and TRBJ1-5; D remains unclear. The ends were cut back, 1 base at V and 6 bases at J, with 7 bases in the middle. There are 13 residues in the CDR3. Germline V gene data show CDR1 as LGHNA and CDR2 as YNFKEQ. CDR3 sequence reads: CASSQAGSQPQHF. For the CDR3, the DNA is TGTGCCAGCAGCCAAGCGGGCAGTCAGCCCCAGCATTTT.

The chain has TRBV4-1 and TRBJ2-5; D gene unclear. Germline lookup yields CDR1 MGHRA and CDR2 YSYEKL. The CDR3 contains 16 residues. The V end lost 2 bases, the J end lost 2 bases, and 15 bases lay between the germline ends. In DNA form, the CDR3 reads TGCGCCAGCAGCCAATTCCCAGCGAAGATTCAAGAGACCCAGTACTTC. Its translation: CASSQFPAKIQETQYF.

The V and J genes are TRBV4-1 and TRBJ2-5, with D perhaps TRBD2 (6 bases). V lost 1 base, J lost 5 bases, and 14 bases lay in between. CDR3 length: 15 amino acids. Germline-derived CDR1 and CDR2 are MGHRA and YSYEKL. CDR3 bases: TGCGCCAGCAGCCAAGGAGCGGAGGGTTTGGAGACCCAGTACTTC. It specifies CASSQGAEGLETQYF.

The chain is built from TRBV4-1 and TRBJ1-2; D gene uncertain. Germline V gene sequence: CDR1 MGHRA, CDR2 YSYEKL. This CDR3 is 15 amino acids long. Trimming cost V 0 bases and J 0 bases, with 8 bases left between them. CDR3 DNA sequence: TGCGCCAGCAGCCAAGAAACAGTCCCTAACTATGGCTACACCTTC. It translates to CASSQETVPNYGYTF.

J is TRBJ2-5 and V is TRBV14; 7 bases are a match to TRBD1. The end of the DNA aligns better with TRBJ2-7, so the J call may be wrong. From germline, CDR1 is SGHDN and CDR2 FVKESK. This CDR3 is built from 15 residues. CDR3 nucleotide sequence: TGTGCCAGCAGCCATTATGAGACAGGGAATTACGAGCAGTACTTC. This sequence encodes CASSHYETGNYEQYF.

The chain links TRBV29-1 to TRBJ2-1; 7 nucleotides align to TRBD2. The V and J ends lost 6 bases and 6 bases, in that order; junction bases with no gene match: 5. From germline, CDR1 is SQVTM and CDR2 ANQGSEA. This CDR3 region has 12 residues. The CDR3 coding sequence is TGCAGCGTAAAAAGCGGGGCCAATGAGCAGTTCTTC. The encoded protein is CSVKSGANEQFF.

The rearrangement joins TRBV14 to TRBJ2-7, with 9 bases fitting TRBD1. Germline CDR1 and CDR2: SGHDN and FVKESK. The CDR3 totals 14 residues. The J segment lost 4 bases and the V segment lost 5 bases, leaving 6 bases of the junction unmatched. CDR3 coding DNA: TGTGCCAGCAGCTACAGGGGGCAGGGGTACGAGCAGTACTTC. Translated, it gives CASSYRGQGYEQYF.

The sample holds a few counts of this clone. The gene calls are TRBV4-1 and TRBJ1-3, with D maybe TRBD1 (5 bases). CDR3 size: 15 residues. The V gene lost 4 bases and the J gene lost 2 bases, with 12 bases spanning the gap. CDR1 and CDR2 (germline): MGHRA, YSYEKL. CDR3 coding DNA: TGCGCCAGCAGCCGTAGTGTGGGGGCTGGAAACACCATATATTTT. As protein: CASSRSVGAGNTIYF.

This sequence joins TRBV7-9 and TRBJ2-7; weak D call: TRBD1 (6 bases). Looked up from germline, CDR1 is SEHNR and CDR2 is FQNEAQ (reference sequence). V lost 5 bases and J lost 2, with 13 bases in between. The CDR3 is made up of 14 amino acids. The CDR3 sequence: CASSLWGRAYEQYF. The CDR3, as DNA: TGTGCCAGCAGCCTCTGGGGGCGTGCCTACGAGCAGTACTTC.

This clone showed up just once. The gene calls are TRBV19 and TRBJ2-7; TRBD1 matches at 7 bases. Per germline, CDR1 LNHDA and CDR2 SQIVND (reference sequence). The J segment lost 2 bases and the V segment lost 6 bases, leaving 16 bases of the junction unmatched. The CDR3 loop spans 17 amino acids. CDR3 loop: CASSPLTGTEMPYEQYF. The CDR3 DNA is TGTGCCAGTAGCCCTTTGACAGGGACGGAGATGCCCTACGAGCAGTACTTC.

The V call is TRBV27, the J call TRBJ1-2, with D possibly TRBD1 on 6 matching bases. Looked up from germline, CDR1 is MNHEY and CDR2 is SMNVEV (reference sequence). The CDR3 totals 14 residues. The V end was cut by 10 bases, the J end by 3 bases, with 18 bases between. For the CDR3, the DNA is TGTGCCACCTTGGACCCACAGGGACACTATGGCTACACCTTC. Residues: CATLDPQGHYGYTF.

V is TRBV13 and J is TRBJ2-5; 10 positions agree with TRBD2. The CDR3 totals 16 residues. Looked up from germline, CDR1 is PRHDT and CDR2 is FYEKMQ (reference sequence). V was clipped by 4 bases and J by 3 bases; unmatched bases: 8. The DNA of the CDR3 is TGTGCCAGCAGCTCCGTACTAGCGGGGCCAGAAGAGACCCAGTACTTC. It yields the protein CASSSVLAGPEETQYF.

The rearrangement uses TRBV25-1 and TRBJ2-3; 14 bases match TRBD2. The CDR3 runs to 17 residues. The trim removed 2 bases at V and 6 bases at J, leaving 7 bases unmatched. Germline CDR1 reads MGHDK; CDR2 reads SYGVNS. The CDR3 sequence is CASSEPGLAGASDTQYF. In nucleotides, the CDR3 is TGTGCCAGCAGTGAACCGGGACTAGCGGGAGCGTCGGATACGCAGTATTTT. The full variable domain, completed using reference TRBV25-1 and TRBJ2-3, is EADIYQTPRYLVIGTGKKITLECSQTMGHDKMYWYQQDPGMELHLIHYSYGVNSTEKGDLSSESTVSRIRTEHFPLTLESARPSHTSQYLCASSEPGLAGASDTQYFGPGTRLTVL.

The CDR3 sequence: CSASGAYGYTF. CDR3 DNA sequence: TGCAGCGCCTCCGGGGCTTATGGCTACACCTTC. The V call is TRBV29-1, the J call TRBJ1-2, with D perhaps matching TRBD1 (5 bases). In germline, CDR1 is SQVTM, CDR2 ANQGSEA. V gave up 7 bases and J gave up 5 bases, with 11 bases separating them. The CDR3 has 11 residues.

This clone was recorded only once. The chain links TRBV27 to TRBJ1-1, with D maybe TRBD1 (5 bases). CDR1 and CDR2 from the germline V gene are MNHEY and SMNVEV (reference sequence). This CDR3 spans 14 amino acids. Between the trimmed V and J ends, which lost 7 bases and 1 base, there was a span of 13 bases. The CDR3 protein is CASTSLGGNTEAFF. The CDR3 DNA reads as TGTGCCAGCACCTCCCTGGGGGGGAACACTGAAGCTTTCTTT.

This chain connects TRBV4-2 to TRBJ1-3, with D possibly being TRBD1 (5 bases). The CDR3 extends over 16 amino acids. Trimming cost V 0 bases and J 0 bases, with 9 bases left between them. From germline, CDR1 is LGHNA and CDR2 YNFKEQ. The CDR3: CASSQDRARSGNTIYF. The CDR3 coding sequence is TGTGCCAGCAGCCAAGACAGGGCCCGCTCTGGAAACACCATATATTTT.

The chain uses TRBV6-6 and TRBJ2-1; 9 positions match TRBD2. The CDR3 spans 14 residues. Germline V CDR1 and CDR2: MNHNY, SVGAGI (reference sequence). Trimming at V came to 6 bases and at J to 3 bases, leaving 3 bases not matched to a gene. CDR3 coding DNA: TGTGCCAGCAGCAGACTAGCGGACTACAATGAGCAGTTCTTC. Encoded protein: CASSRLADYNEQFF.

The chain recombines TRBV7-9 with TRBJ2-1, with D unclear. V dropped 0 bases and J dropped 5 bases, with 11 bases sitting between them. The CDR3 is 15 amino acids. CDR1 is SEHNR and CDR2 is FQNEAQ in the germline V gene (reference sequence). This CDR3 reads CASSLAFGQHNEQFF. The CDR3 DNA is TGTGCCAGCAGCTTAGCCTTTGGGCAGCACAATGAGCAGTTCTTC.

V and J are TRBV28 and TRBJ2-2, with 12 positions matching TRBD2. V was pared by 7 bases and J by 7 bases, with 4 bases of the junction left unmatched. CDR1 and CDR2 from the germline V gene are MDHEN and SYDVKM. This CDR3 is built from 14 residues. The chain's CDR3 is CASTWTSGDGELFF. CDR3 coding DNA: TGTGCCAGCACTTGGACTAGCGGGGACGGGGAGCTGTTTTTT. Together with reference TRBV28 and TRBJ2-2, the CDR3 gives the full variable domain: DVKVTQSSRYLVKRTGEKVFLECVQDMDHENMFWYRQDPGLGLRLIYFSYDVKMKEKGDIPEGYSVSREKKERFSLILESASTNQTSMYLCASTWTSGDGELFFGEGSRLTVL.

The chain uses TRBV5-6 and TRBJ1-2, with a weak D call TRBD1 (5 bases). Between the trimmed V and J ends, which lost 0 bases and 3 bases, there was a span of 9 bases. Germline-derived CDR1 and CDR2 are SGHDT and YYEEEE. CDR3 length: 14 amino acids. In DNA form, the CDR3 reads TGTGCCAGCAGCTTGGCGGGGGAACACTATGGCTACACCTTC. Translating it yields CASSLAGEHYGYTF.

V usage is TRBV27 and J usage is TRBJ1-2; the D is unclear. The CDR3 runs to 14 residues. The germline V and J ends were trimmed by 3 bases and 5 bases, with 13 bases remaining between them. CDR1 is MNHEY, CDR2 SMNVEV, per germline (reference sequence). In DNA, the CDR3 is TGTGCCAGCAGTTTTTTGGTAGGCGGGTATGGCTACACCTTC. Encoded protein: CASSFLVGGYGYTF.

The chain combines TRBV15 with TRBJ2-7; possible D gene TRBD1, 6 bases. The CDR3 covers 14 residues. Germline lookup yields CDR1 LNHNV and CDR2 YYDKDF (reference sequence). Trimming cost V 5 bases and J 2 bases, with 13 bases left between them. The CDR3 is CATSGQPTPYEQYF. CDR3 sequence (DNA): TGTGCCACCAGCGGACAGCCAACACCCTACGAGCAGTACTTC.

This chain connects TRBV4-1 to TRBJ2-1, with unresolved D. This CDR3 is 11 amino acids long. The V gene lost 0 bases and the J gene lost 10 bases, with 4 bases spanning the gap. Germline lookup yields CDR1 MGHRA and CDR2 YSYEKL. The CDR3 loop reads CASSQDREQFF. The CDR3 coding sequence is TGCGCCAGCAGCCAAGATCGGGAGCAGTTCTTC.

This chain joins TRBV28 and TRBJ2-4; maybe TRBD2 (7 bases). Trimming took 6 bases from V and 6 from J, leaving 27 bases between them. The CDR3 runs to 18 residues. In germline, CDR1 is MDHEN, CDR2 SYDVKM. The CDR3 region is CASSPEGGTIVAGNIQYF. The CDR3 DNA follows: TGTGCCAGCAGCCCTGAGGGGGGGACAATTGTAGCTGGAAACATTCAGTACTTC.

This chain joins TRBV7-9 and TRBJ2-5; D not certain. This CDR3 has 14 amino acids. The germline V and J ends were trimmed by 3 bases and 0 bases, with 8 bases remaining between them. CDR1 is SEHNR, CDR2 FQNEAQ, per germline (reference sequence). CDR3 bases: TGTGCCAGCAGCTTTGAGGAGTACCAAGAGACCCAGTACTTC. It translates to CASSFEEYQETQYF.

In the case of this clone: The same CDR3 arises from other DNA sequences in this sample as well. V and J are TRBV6-5 and TRBJ1-2; tentatively, D is TRBD1 (6 bases). V was shortened by 0 bases and J by 7 bases, with 9 bases between the two germline ends. The CDR3 covers 13 residues. Germline loops: CDR1 MNHEY, CDR2 SVGAGI. CDR3 sequence: CASSYSTGAGYTF. CDR3 sequence (DNA): TGTGCCAGCAGTTACTCGACGGGGGCTGGCTACACCTTC.

This clone was found once. V gene TRBV6-1 combines with J gene TRBJ1-3; D is unresolved. Trimming pared 6 bases from V and 0 bases from J, leaving 6 bases between. Germline assignment: CDR1 MNHNS and CDR2 SASEGT. The CDR3 loop spans 13 amino acids. Here the CDR3 reads CASSGDSGNTIYF. In nucleotides, the CDR3 is TGTGCCAGCAGCGGGGACTCTGGAAACACCATATATTTT.

Here the CDR3 DNA reads TGTGCCAGCAGCTTGGCGGGAGAAGGAAGCTCCTACAATGAGCAGTTCTTC. Translation: CASSLAGEGSSYNEQFF. V and J are TRBV7-6 and TRBJ2-1; 7 bases align to TRBD2. CDR1 and CDR2 (germline): SGHVS, FNYEAQ. The CDR3 is 17 amino acids. V lost 3 bases and J lost 0; bases outside the gene matches: 8.